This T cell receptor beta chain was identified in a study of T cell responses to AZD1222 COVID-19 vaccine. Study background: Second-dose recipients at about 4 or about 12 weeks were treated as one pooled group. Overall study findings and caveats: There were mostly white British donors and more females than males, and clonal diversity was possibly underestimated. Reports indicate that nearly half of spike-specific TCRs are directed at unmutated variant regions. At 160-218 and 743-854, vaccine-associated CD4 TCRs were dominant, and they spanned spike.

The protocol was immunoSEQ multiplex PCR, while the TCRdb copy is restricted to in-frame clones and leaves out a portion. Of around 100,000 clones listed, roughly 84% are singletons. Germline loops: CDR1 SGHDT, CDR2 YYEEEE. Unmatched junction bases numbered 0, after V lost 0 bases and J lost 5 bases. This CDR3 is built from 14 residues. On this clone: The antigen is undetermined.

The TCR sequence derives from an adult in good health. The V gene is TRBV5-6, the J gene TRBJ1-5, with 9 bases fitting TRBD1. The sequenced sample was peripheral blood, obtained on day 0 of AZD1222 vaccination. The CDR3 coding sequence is TGTGCCAGCAGCTTGGGGGACAGGGATCAGCCCCAGCATTTT. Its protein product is CASSLGDRDQPQHF.